The 9 T cell receptor beta chains given below trace back to one sample, sequenced in a study of cytotoxic CD8 clonotypes in ibrutinib-treated CLL. This table comes from immunoSEQ multiplex PCR, and its TCRdb copy is limited to in-frame clones, with some not included. The sample contains roughly 150,000 clones, approximately 84% of which appear only once. The sequencing here drew on PBMCs, taken after 24 months of ibrutinib treatment. These receptors were taken from a human donor with chronic lymphocytic leukemia.

The gene calls are TRBV6-5 and TRBJ1-1; no reliable D call. The ends were cut back, 5 bases at V and 5 bases at J, with 12 bases in the middle. The CDR3 consists of 13 residues. In germline, CDR1 is MNHEY, CDR2 SVGAGI. This CDR3 is CASSHPPRTEAFF. The DNA for the CDR3 is TGTGCCAGCAGTCACCCCCCGAGGACTGAAGCTTTCTTT.

The J gene is TRBJ2-7, the V gene TRBV2; D might be TRBD1 (5 bases). This CDR3 is 14 amino acids long. V lost 1 base and J 5 bases, leaving 12 bases between the germline ends. Germline V CDR1 and CDR2: SNHLY, FYNNEI. CDR3 DNA: TGTGCCAGCAGTGAAGTAGTCAGGGTCGACGAGCAGTACTTC. This sequence encodes CASSEVVRVDEQYF.

V and J are TRBV7-2 and TRBJ1-5; D not certain. Trimming pared 7 bases from V and 5 bases from J, leaving 15 bases between. The CDR3 is made up of 14 amino acids. Looked up from germline, CDR1 is SGHTA and CDR2 is FQGNSA. CDR3 sequence (DNA): TGTGCCAGCACCCTAAGCGGCCCGCATCAGCCCCAGCATTTT. It translates to CASTLSGPHQPQHF.

The chain recombines TRBV6-4 with TRBJ2-1; 9 nucleotides line up with TRBD1. J lost 6 bases, V lost 9 bases, and 6 bases had no gene match. CDR1 MRHNA and CDR2 SNTAGT come from the germline V gene. CDR3 length: 13 amino acids. CDR3 region: CARRQGGGNEQFF. In DNA, the CDR3 is TGTGCCAGACGACAGGGGGGGGGCAATGAGCAGTTCTTC.

V is TRBV28 and J is TRBJ2-7, with 8 bases that match TRBD2. Germline trimming cut 4 bases from V and 0 bases from J; bases unmatched to any gene: 5. Germline V gene sequence: CDR1 MDHEN, CDR2 SYDVKM. The length of the CDR3 is 15 residues. Written as DNA, the CDR3 is TGTGCCAGCAGTTCGCCGGGGGGGAACTCCTACGAGCAGTACTTC. This sequence encodes CASSSPGGNSYEQYF.

V usage is TRBV4-2 and J usage is TRBJ2-7; possibly TRBD1 for D (5 bases). The length of the CDR3 is 17 residues. V shed 0 bases and J shed 0 bases, with 15 bases lying between them. Germline V gene sequence: CDR1 LGHNA, CDR2 YNFKEQ. In DNA, the CDR3 is TGTGCCAGCAGCCAAGAGGTGTTACAGGAGAGCTCCTACGAGCAGTACTTC. Its protein is CASSQEVLQESSYEQYF.

The chain combines TRBV2 with TRBJ1-5; D is perhaps TRBD1 (6 bases). This CDR3 has 13 residues. Germline values: CDR1 SNHLY, CDR2 FYNNEI. V was pared by 6 bases and J by 6 bases, with 12 bases between. CDR3 amino acids: CASRNRVGQPQHF. In DNA, the CDR3 is TGTGCCAGCAGGAACAGGGTTGGTCAGCCCCAGCATTTT.

The chain combines TRBV6-1 with TRBJ1-2; D is unclear. The CDR3 has 10 residues. Deletions cut 8 bases from V and 6 bases from J, with 7 bases between. The germline V gene has CDR1 MNHNS and CDR2 SASEGT. The CDR3 DNA reads as TGTGCCAGCGTCGGTCATGGCTACACCTTC. This translates into CASVGHGYTF.

This rearrangement joins TRBV19 to TRBJ1-2, with 7 bases matching TRBD1. Trimming at V came to 1 base and at J to 2 bases, leaving 10 bases not matched to a gene. This CDR3 comprises 17 residues. Looked up from germline, CDR1 is LNHDA and CDR2 is SQIVND (reference sequence). In DNA form, the CDR3 reads TGTGCCAGTAGTATAGGTGTAGGGGGACAGAGCAACTATGGCTACACCTTC. Encoded protein: CASSIGVGGQSNYGYTF. The full variable domain, with the rest looked up from reference TRBV19 and TRBJ1-2, is DGGITQSPKYLFRKEGQNVTLSCEQNLNHDAMYWYRQDPGQGLRLIYYSQIVNDFQKGDIAEGYSVSREKKESFPLTVTSAQKNPTAFYLCASSIGVGGQSNYGYTFGSGTRLTVV.